These T cell receptor beta chains were read from a single sample in a study of OX40 agonist ivuxolimab in advanced cancers. Clones were sequenced by immunoSEQ multiplex PCR, and TCRdb holds only the in-frame ones, with some missing. The sample gives 50,000 to 80,000 clones, about 85% of which show up once; 2.5% to 3.5% is in the top ten. Source: CD4+ or CD8+ T cells sorted from blood, taken in a trial of the OX40 agonist ivuxolimab. These receptors were taken from an adult with an advanced solid tumor such as melanoma, head and neck, liver or kidney cancer. Both conserved end residues are part of each CDR3. A D gene is named only where the DNA matches it firmly. Clone sizes are given selectively: once, few, many, or a class where the clone is expanded.

CDR3 length,clone size,J gene,V gene,D gene,CDR3 protein,CDR3 DNA
16,NA,TRBJ2-7,TRBV5-1,TRBD1,CASSLAQGTGTLEQYF,TGCGCCAGCAGCTTGGCCCAAGGGACAGGGACCCTCGAGCAGTACTTC
14,NA,TRBJ1-1,TRBV6-1,NA,CASSELATNTEAFF,TGTGCCAGCAGTGAATTGGCGACGAACACTGAAGCTTTCTTT
13,NA,TRBJ2-7,TRBV6-8,NA,CASRVGLTYEQYF,TGTGCCAGCAGAGTCGGCCTAACCTACGAGCAGTACTTC
15,NA,TRBJ2-2,TRBV7-2,NA,CASSLFHTNTGELFF,TGTGCCAGCAGCTTATTTCATACGAACACCGGGGAGCTGTTTTTT
15,NA,TRBJ1-3,TRBV4-3,NA,CASSQDEGVANTIYF,TGCGCCAGCAGCCAAGATGAAGGGGTGGCAAACACCATATATTTT
15,NA,TRBJ1-5,TRBV6-5,NA,CASRREVSANQPQHF,TGTGCCAGCAGACGTGAGGTATCGGCGAATCAGCCCCAGCATTTT
15,NA,TRBJ1-2,TRBV7-3,TRBD1,CASSPQGPSGGGYTF,TGTGCCAGCAGCCCACAGGGACCATCAGGGGGTGGCTACACCTTC
16,NA,TRBJ2-3,TRBV19,TRBD1,CASSIVGQGDTDTQYF,TGTGCCAGTAGTATAGTGGGACAGGGCGACACAGATACGCAGTATTTT
12,NA,TRBJ2-7,TRBV5-1,TRBD1,CASSFGQGEQYF,TGCGCCAGCAGCTTCGGACAGGGCGAGCAGTACTTC
14,NA,TRBJ2-5,TRBV5-4,TRBD2,CASSSSGTSEEQYF,TGTGCCAGCAGCTCCTCCGGGACTAGTGAGGAGCAGTACTTC
17,NA,TRBJ2-1,TRBV28,TRBD2,CASNRIGTSGSSDEQFF,TGTGCCAGCAACAGAATCGGGACTAGCGGAAGTTCAGATGAGCAGTTCTTC
14,NA,TRBJ2-2,TRBV7-3,NA,CASRQQGGTGELFF,TGTGCCAGCAGACAACAGGGCGGAACCGGGGAGCTGTTTTTT
13,NA,TRBJ2-2,TRBV6-5,TRBD1,CASNPTGGGELFF,TGTGCCAGCAACCCCACAGGGGGCGGGGAGCTGTTTTTT
16,NA,TRBJ1-6,TRBV18,NA,CASSPLTGTLNSPLHF,TGTGCCAGCTCACCGCTAACCGGGACTTTGAATTCACCCCTCCACTTT
15,NA,TRBJ2-3,TRBV28,TRBD2,CASSTTERGSDTQYF,TGTGCCAGCAGTACCACTGAGCGGGGCTCAGATACGCAGTATTTT
14,NA,TRBJ1-2,TRBV7-3,NA,CASSPLGRGDGYTF,TGTGCCAGCAGCCCTCTCGGGAGGGGAGATGGCTACACCTTC
14,NA,TRBJ2-7,TRBV2,TRBD1,CANSWDRGAYEQYF,TGTGCCAACAGTTGGGACAGGGGGGCCTACGAGCAGTACTTC
17,NA,TRBJ2-4,TRBV25-1,NA,CASKRRLLFLAKNIQYF,TGTGCCAGCAAACGGCGGCTCCTTTTTCTAGCCAAAAACATTCAGTACTTC
14,NA,TRBJ2-3,TRBV10-2,TRBD2,CASRGGRRDDTQYF,TGCGCCAGCAGGGGCGGGAGACGGGACGATACGCAGTATTTT
15,NA,TRBJ2-7,TRBV5-4,NA,CASSLSSAMGFEQYF,TGTGCCAGCAGCTTGTCGAGCGCTATGGGATTCGAGCAGTACTTC
14,NA,TRBJ2-7,TRBV6-6,NA,CASSADLSSYEQYF,TGTGCCAGCAGTGCAGATCTAAGCTCCTACGAGCAGTACTTC
14,NA,TRBJ2-3,TRBV5-1,NA,CASSERTSADTQYF,TGCGCCAGCAGCGAACGGACATCAGCAGATACGCAGTATTTT
16,NA,TRBJ1-2,TRBV7-9,NA,CASSSRSARLWDGYTF,TGTGCCAGCAGCTCCCGTAGCGCCCGTCTATGGGATGGCTACACCTTC
15,NA,TRBJ1-2,TRBV5-1,TRBD1,CASSSTGGASYGYTF,TGCGCCAGCAGCTCCACAGGGGGCGCGAGCTATGGCTACACCTTC
13,NA,TRBJ2-3,TRBV28,NA,CASSATITDTQYF,TGTGCCAGCAGTGCGACTATCACAGATACGCAGTATTTT
14,NA,TRBJ2-5,TRBV5-4,NA,CASSPPGQGETQYF,TGTGCCAGCAGCCCCCCCGGCCAAGGGGAGACCCAGTACTTC
13,few,TRBJ1-1,TRBV10-3,NA,CAISEDRDTEAFF,TGTGCCATCAGTGAGGACCGGGACACTGAAGCTTTCTTT
11,once,TRBJ2-7,TRBV20-1,NA,CSALLSYEQYF,TGCAGTGCCCTCCTCAGCTACGAGCAGTACTTC
15,NA,TRBJ1-4,TRBV6-1,NA,CASTRSGATNEKLFF,TGTGCCAGCACTCGTTCGGGTGCAACTAATGAAAAACTGTTTTTT
15,NA,TRBJ2-7,TRBV11-2,TRBD2,CASSSQGGGNYEQYF,TGTGCCAGCAGCTCACAAGGCGGGGGTAACTACGAGCAGTACTTC
14,NA,TRBJ2-2,TRBV4-3,TRBD1,CASSRQGTTGELFF,TGCGCCAGCAGCCGACAGGGGACCACCGGGGAGCTGTTTTTT
13,NA,TRBJ2-7,TRBV30,NA,CAWRPDEEYEQYF,TGTGCCTGGCGACCGGACGAGGAGTACGAGCAGTACTTC
14,NA,TRBJ2-2,TRBV5-8,TRBD1,CASTNRQGAGELFF,TGTGCCAGCACGAACCGACAGGGGGCCGGGGAGCTGTTTTTT
14,NA,TRBJ2-7,TRBV5-1,TRBD1,CASSPSQGAYEQYF,TGCGCCAGCAGTCCTAGCCAGGGGGCGTACGAGCAGTACTTC
15,NA,TRBJ2-3,TRBV7-3,TRBD2,CASSPRSSGGDTQYF,TGTGCCAGCAGCCCCCGGAGTAGCGGGGGAGATACGCAGTATTTT
15,NA,TRBJ2-7,TRBV18,TRBD1,CASSFGTGGSYEQYF,TGTGCCAGCTCATTCGGGACAGGGGGCTCCTACGAGCAGTACTTC
13,NA,TRBJ2-2,TRBV13,NA,CASSSHNTGELFF,TGTGCCAGCAGCTCTCATAACACCGGGGAGCTGTTTTTT
13,NA,TRBJ1-2,TRBV6-6,TRBD1,CASREDRDYGYTF,TGTGCCAGCAGAGAAGACAGGGACTATGGCTACACCTTC
14,NA,TRBJ1-4,TRBV27,NA,CASKPRGGNEKLFF,TGTGCCAGCAAACCCCGGGGGGGGAATGAAAAACTGTTTTTT
15,NA,TRBJ1-2,TRBV28,NA,CASIGPHDRIYGYTF,TGTGCCAGCATAGGTCCCCATGACAGGATCTATGGCTACACCTTC
13,NA,TRBJ2-7,TRBV28,TRBD2,CASQAGGVNEQYF,TGTGCCAGTCAGGCGGGAGGGGTAAACGAGCAGTACTTC
15,once,TRBJ2-2,TRBV7-9,NA,CASRASGQDTGELFF,TGTGCCAGCAGGGCCAGTGGGCAGGACACCGGGGAGCTGTTTTTT